Each of the 32 T cell receptor beta chains below was sequenced from the same sample in a study of long-term antiretroviral therapy in people with HIV. Running of the v3.0 immunoSEQ assay took place at survey level. Clones were read by immunoSEQ multiplex PCR, and TCRdb kept only the in-frame ones, dropping some. The data show around 25,000 clones, approximately 82% seen once. The sample consisted of unsorted PBMCs, taken 3 years after starting antiretroviral therapy. Receptors originate from a man aged 18 to 29 with HIV.

The chain employs TRBV6-1 and TRBJ2-3, with 7 bases aligning to TRBD1. V shed 2 bases, J shed 2 bases, and the junction held 10 bases outside the gene matches. The CDR3 length is 17 residues. The germline V gene encodes CDR1 MNHNS and CDR2 SASEGT. The CDR3 DNA sequence: TGTGCCAGCAGTGAAACCCATTACAGGGGCGTCACAGATACGCAGTATTTT. Protein product: CASSETHYRGVTDTQYF.

The gene calls are TRBV7-9 and TRBJ1-4; 12 bases line up with TRBD1. The CDR3 has 16 amino acids. The J segment lost 6 bases and the V segment lost 7 bases, leaving 9 bases of the junction unmatched. CDR1 and CDR2 (germline): SEHNR, FQNEAQ (reference sequence). Here the CDR3 reads CASTGPGTGGYEKLFF. CDR3 nucleotides: TGTGCCAGCACCGGCCCCGGGACAGGGGGCTATGAAAAACTGTTTTTT.

The chain is built from TRBV28 and TRBJ2-4; D possibly corresponds to TRBD1 (6 bases). Trimming cost V 5 bases and J 4 bases, with 12 bases left between them. The germline V gene has CDR1 MDHEN and CDR2 SYDVKM. This CDR3 contains 14 residues. The DNA of the CDR3 is TGTGCCAGCAGTACCCCCGGGACAAAAAACATTCAGTACTTC. Protein sequence: CASSTPGTKNIQYF.

The chain links TRBV10-1 to TRBJ1-1, with 8 nucleotides matching TRBD1. V lost 0 bases and J lost 1; bases outside the gene matches: 10. Germline values: CDR1 WNHNN, CDR2 SYGVQD (reference sequence). This CDR3 is 18 amino acids long. CDR3 sequence: CASSESKDRAIPNTEAFF. For the CDR3, the DNA is TGCGCCAGCAGTGAGTCGAAGGACAGGGCCATCCCGAACACTGAAGCTTTCTTT.

Only one count was recorded for this clone. The rearrangement links TRBV14 to TRBJ2-5; TRBD1 agrees at 7 bases. J gave up 1 base and V 0 bases, and 2 bases lay outside the gene matches. Looked up from germline, CDR1 is SGHDN and CDR2 is FVKESK. The CDR3 is 15 amino acids. The CDR3 coding sequence is TGTGCCAGCAGCCAAGACTGGGACAGCCAAGAGACCCAGTACTTC. It yields the protein CASSQDWDSQETQYF.

This rearrangement joins TRBV10-3 to TRBJ2-2; 10 bases map to TRBD2. The CDR3 is made up of 16 amino acids. Unmatched junction bases numbered 6, after V lost 3 bases and J lost 5 bases. Germline CDR1 ENHRY, CDR2 SYGVKD. DNA of the CDR3: TGTGCCATCAGTGACACGATTAGCGGGGGGACCGGGGAGCTGTTTTTT. This sequence encodes CAISDTISGGTGELFF.

The J gene is TRBJ2-2, the V gene TRBV5-1; TRBD1 agrees at 8 bases. The CDR3 consists of 16 residues. The germline V gene has CDR1 SGHRS and CDR2 YFSETQ. Unmatched junction bases numbered 8, after V lost 1 base and J lost 6 bases. The CDR3 nucleotides are TGCGCCAGCAGCTTGTTTATTGACAGGGGTTCCGGGGAGCTGTTTTTT. The encoded protein is CASSLFIDRGSGELFF.

Only a few counts were recorded for this clone. J is TRBJ1-3 and V is TRBV19, with D possibly matching TRBD1 (5 bases). There are 16 residues in the CDR3. Germline lookup yields CDR1 LNHDA and CDR2 SQIVND (reference sequence). The V gene lost 6 bases and the J gene lost 5 bases, with 20 bases spanning the gap. The CDR3 nucleotides read TGTGCCAGTAGCCTTTATGGACCGGGGCAGAGAAACACCATATATTTT. Translated, it gives CASSLYGPGQRNTIYF.

The chain employs TRBV14 and TRBJ2-7, with D tentatively TRBD1 (5 bases). This CDR3 has 15 residues. V was cut by 0 bases and J by 2 bases, with 11 bases left in between. Germline values: CDR1 SGHDN, CDR2 FVKESK. Here the CDR3 DNA reads TGTGCCAGCAGCCAAGAACAGGAGAACACCTACGAGCAGTACGTC. Translated, it gives CASSQEQENTYEQYV.

The chain has TRBV28 and TRBJ2-3, with TRBD2 matching over 11 bases. This CDR3 contains 15 residues. Germline V gives CDR1 MDHEN, CDR2 SYDVKM. V shed 5 bases and J 4 bases; nucleotides not matched to a gene: 5. The DNA for the CDR3 is TGTGCCAGCAGTCCGAATAGCGGGGGGGCAGATACGCAGTATTTT. Protein: CASSPNSGGADTQYF. The whole variable domain, filled in from reference TRBV28 and TRBJ2-3, reads DVKVTQSSRYLVKRTGEKVFLECVQDMDHENMFWYRQDPGLGLRLIYFSYDVKMKEKGDIPEGYSVSREKKERFSLILESASTNQTSMYLCASSPNSGGADTQYFGPGTRLTVL.

The table lists this clone with a count of one. The CDR3 nucleotides are TGTGCCAGCAGCTTTACCTATGGCTACACCTTC. This gives the protein CASSFTYGYTF. V is TRBV11-2 and J is TRBJ1-2; D remains ambiguous. Trimming removed 3 bases at V and 4 bases at J, with 3 bases between. Germline CDR1 SGHAT, CDR2 FQNNGV. CDR3 length: 11 amino acids.

This clone was counted between two and nine times. This sequence joins TRBV2 and TRBJ1-6; no firm D call. The CDR3 is 13 residues long. Trimming left V 6 bases short and J 7 bases short, with 10 bases between. Germline lookup yields CDR1 SNHLY and CDR2 FYNNEI. CDR3 nucleotide sequence: TGTGCCAGCAGGTCAGGTCCGAATTCACCCCTCCACTTT. This gives the protein CASRSGPNSPLHF.

The gene calls are TRBV6-4 and TRBJ1-2, with D uncertain. The CDR3 spans 13 residues. Germline CDR1 and CDR2: MRHNA and SNTAGT. With 0 bases removed from V and 2 bases from J, the gap between germline ends came to 4 bases. CDR3 sequence reads: CASSDSGNYGYTF. For the CDR3, the DNA is TGTGCCAGCAGTGACTCAGGGAACTATGGCTACACCTTC.

The V gene is TRBV11-2, the J gene TRBJ2-7, with D possibly being TRBD1 (6 bases). The CDR3 spans 13 residues. Germline CDR1 reads SGHAT; CDR2 reads FQNNGV. V lost 1 base, J lost 6 bases, and 10 bases lay in between. As DNA, the CDR3 is TGTGCCAGCAGCTTAGTTGCACAGGGCGAGCAGTACTTC. Translating it yields CASSLVAQGEQYF.

The chain couples TRBV2 to TRBJ2-5; 11 nucleotides agree with TRBD2. V gave up 10 bases and J gave up 1 base; unmatched junction bases: 17. CDR1 SNHLY and CDR2 FYNNEI come from the germline V gene. The CDR3 is 18 amino acids. DNA of the CDR3: TGTGCCACCACCAATCGACTAGCGGGGTGGCGGGCCCAAGAGACCCAGTACTTC. Translated, it gives CATTNRLAGWRAQETQYF. Supplemented by reference TRBV2 and TRBJ2-5, the full variable domain reads EPEVTQTPSHQVTQMGQEVILRCVPISNHLYFYWYRQILGQKVEFLVSFYNNEISEKSEIFDDQFSVERPDGSNFTLKIRSTKLEDSAMYFCATTNRLAGWRAQETQYFGPGTRLLVL.

The chain couples TRBV4-1 to TRBJ2-2; D unclear. The CDR3 contains 14 residues. Germline V gives CDR1 MGHRA, CDR2 YSYEKL. V was trimmed by 0 bases and J by 2 bases, leaving 4 bases between them. Here the CDR3 reads CASSQEKNTGELFF. As DNA, the CDR3 is TGCGCCAGCAGCCAAGAAAAAAACACCGGGGAGCTGTTTTTT.

This chain uses TRBV6-6 with TRBJ2-1, with D maybe TRBD1 (6 bases). This CDR3 spans 12 amino acids. Per the germline V gene, CDR1 is MNHNY and CDR2 is SVGAGI (reference sequence). V was cut by 7 bases and J by 12 bases, with 16 bases left in between. The CDR3 sequence: CASNSITGTQFF. CDR3 coding DNA: TGTGCCAGCAACTCTATTACAGGGACGCAGTTCTTC.

The chain has TRBV19 and TRBJ1-5; 8 bases map to TRBD1. Germline loops: CDR1 LNHDA, CDR2 SQIVND (reference sequence). The junction had 1 base not matched to a gene; V was cut back by 2 bases and J by 7 bases. The length of the CDR3 is 13 residues. CDR3 sequence (DNA): TGTGCCAGTAGTATACAGGGGGCCCAGCCCCAGCATTTT. Residues: CASSIQGAQPQHF.

The V call is TRBV2, the J call TRBJ1-1; D may be TRBD1 (6 bases). Looked up from germline, CDR1 is SNHLY and CDR2 is FYNNEI. This CDR3 is 17 amino acids long. V gave up 4 bases and J gave up 0 bases, with 18 bases separating them. The CDR3 region has the DNA TGTGCCAGCAGTGGTCGACAGGAAGTGACCATGAACACTGAAGCTTTCTTT. As protein: CASSGRQEVTMNTEAFF.

This clone showed up just once. The chain combines TRBV2 with TRBJ1-6; tentatively, D is TRBD1 (5 bases). The CDR3 is 13 residues long. Germline CDR1 and CDR2: SNHLY and FYNNEI. CDR3 bases: TGTGTAACCACCCGGACCCCCAAAGGGGCCCTCCACTTT. This translates into CVTTRTPKGALHF.

This clone has a single count. The chain recombines TRBV6-6 with TRBJ1-5; D is unresolved. The germline V and J ends were trimmed by 5 bases and 9 bases, with 11 bases remaining between them. Germline V gene data show CDR1 as MNHNY and CDR2 as SVGAGI (reference sequence). The CDR3 has 12 amino acids. CDR3 sequence reads: CASSIGFGPQHF. CDR3 coding DNA: TGTGCCAGCAGTATCGGGTTTGGGCCCCAGCATTTT.

The chain joins TRBV6-1 to TRBJ2-5, with TRBD2 as a possible D gene (6 bases). Germline loops: CDR1 MNHNS, CDR2 SASEGT. V lost 8 bases and J lost 5, with 12 bases in between. The CDR3 loop spans 12 amino acids. The CDR3 protein is CASAPGSETQYF. For the CDR3, the DNA is TGTGCCAGCGCACCCGGGAGTGAGACCCAGTACTTC.

In its sample, this clone was seen once. The chain couples TRBV28 to TRBJ1-1; TRBD1 aligns across 8 bases. Unmatched junction bases numbered 12, after V lost 3 bases and J lost 3 bases. Germline V lookup: CDR1 MDHEN, CDR2 SYDVKM. The CDR3 is made up of 17 amino acids. In nucleotides, the CDR3 is TGTGCCAGCAGTTTTCGAGACAGGGGACGTGGCGACACTGAAGCTTTCTTT. Translated, it gives CASSFRDRGRGDTEAFF.

The chain carries TRBV15 and TRBJ2-3; 7 bases are a match to TRBD2. The CDR3 has 15 amino acids. CDR1 is LNHNV, CDR2 YYDKDF, per germline (reference sequence). The junction had 6 bases not matched to a gene; V was cut back by 3 bases and J by 3 bases. CDR3 in amino acids: CATSRGGGSTDTQYF. The CDR3 nucleotides are TGTGCCACCAGCAGGGGCGGGGGTTCAACAGATACGCAGTATTTT.

The CDR3 nucleotides are TGTGCCAGCAGCTTTAAACAGGCCGACAATGAGCAGTTCTTC. This sequence encodes CASSFKQADNEQFF. The rearrangement joins TRBV7-9 to TRBJ2-1, with D possibly TRBD1 on 5 matching bases. This CDR3 contains 14 residues. The germline V gene encodes CDR1 SEHNR and CDR2 FQNEAQ (reference sequence). V was shortened by 3 bases and J by 5 bases, with 11 bases between the two germline ends.

The chain joins TRBV4-1 to TRBJ2-1, with 10 positions matching TRBD1. With V trimmed by 5 bases and J by 9 bases, 7 bases remained unmatched. This CDR3 is 14 amino acids long. Germline CDR1 reads MGHRA; CDR2 reads YSYEKL. CDR3 DNA: TGCGCCAGCAGCGACAGGGGGCCTGATGGTGAGCAGTTCTTC. Translated, it gives CASSDRGPDGEQFF.

The chain links TRBV6-5 to TRBJ2-3; D may be TRBD1 (5 bases). Between the trimmed V and J ends, which lost 5 bases and 1 base, there was a span of 13 bases. CDR3 length: 15 residues. CDR1 and CDR2 (germline): MNHEY, SVGAGI. The CDR3 spells CASSALGARTDTQYF. The CDR3 coding sequence is TGTGCCAGCAGTGCCCTAGGGGCTCGCACAGATACGCAGTATTTT.

This chain connects TRBV9 to TRBJ1-2; D is unresolved. The CDR3 has 16 amino acids. Deletions cut 4 bases from V and 0 bases from J, with 16 bases between. CDR1 and CDR2 from the germline V gene are SGDLS and YYNGEE. CDR3 region: CASSTDHSEANYGYTF. DNA for the CDR3: TGTGCCAGCAGCACCGACCACAGTGAAGCTAACTATGGCTACACCTTC. The full variable domain, rest sourced from reference TRBV9 and TRBJ1-2, is DSGVTQTPKHLITATGQRVTLRCSPRSGDLSVYWYQQSLDQGLQFLIQYYNGEERAKGNILERFSAQQFPDLHSELNLSSLELGDSALYFCASSTDHSEANYGYTFGSGTRLTVV.

V usage is TRBV28 and J usage is TRBJ2-5, with 7 bases matching TRBD1. In germline, CDR1 is MDHEN, CDR2 SYDVKM. V lost 7 bases and J lost 5; bases outside the gene matches: 4. The length of the CDR3 is 12 residues. As DNA, the CDR3 is TGTGCCAGCACGAGGGGGCAGGAGACCCAGTACTTC. This gives the protein CASTRGQETQYF.

CDR3 loop: CASSVSPGAGNTIYF. In DNA form, the CDR3 reads TGTGCCAGCAGCGTATCTCCAGGGGCTGGAAACACCATATATTTT. This chain connects TRBV9 to TRBJ1-3, with D tentatively TRBD1 (6 bases). The CDR3 extends over 15 amino acids. Deletions cut 1 base from V and 2 bases from J, with 10 bases between. Germline-derived CDR1 and CDR2 are SGDLS and YYNGEE.

V usage is TRBV5-1 and J usage is TRBJ2-5; 15 bases align to TRBD2. V shed 2 bases and J 5 bases; nucleotides not matched to a gene: 10. The CDR3 is made up of 18 amino acids. The V gene's germline CDR1 is SGHRS and CDR2 YFSETQ. CDR3 sequence: CASSFVGTSGGSLETQYF. The CDR3 nucleotides are TGCGCCAGCAGCTTCGTCGGGACTAGCGGGGGGTCCCTTGAGACCCAGTACTTC.

The CDR3 sequence is CASTPDGNSGANVLTF. DNA of the CDR3: TGTGCCAGCACCCCGGACGGAAACTCTGGGGCCAACGTCCTGACTTTC. The chain joins TRBV2 to TRBJ2-6; D unresolved. With 7 bases removed from V and 0 bases from J, the gap between germline ends came to 13 bases. The CDR3 contains 16 residues. The germline V gene encodes CDR1 SNHLY and CDR2 FYNNEI. Complete variable domain (other parts from reference TRBV2 and TRBJ2-6): EPEVTQTPSHQVTQMGQEVILRCVPISNHLYFYWYRQILGQKVEFLVSFYNNEISEKSEIFDDQFSVERPDGSNFTLKIRSTKLEDSAMYFCASTPDGNSGANVLTFGAGSRLTVL.